This T cell receptor (beta chain) stems from a study of blood T cell repertoires in COVID-19. On the study more broadly: Both acute and convalescent COVID-19 samples were obtained from the United States, Italy and Spain.

How the authors handled the data: For nucleated cells, counts were estimated from reference gene primer amplification. Measured with immunoSEQ multiplex PCR; TCRdb has only the in-frame clones, and not every one. V and J calls and clone size are copied from that table; D and trimming were computed from the DNA. The table lists about 140,000 clones, 90% of them singletons. Trimming took 5 bases from V and 10 from J, leaving 12 bases between them. Germline-derived CDR1 and CDR2 are SEHNR and FQNEAQ (reference sequence). This CDR3 spans 12 amino acids. This TCR was recovered from a woman older than 75 with acute or convalescent COVID-19. Sequencing was done on a sample of peripheral blood. The chain couples TRBV7-9 to TRBJ2-1, with D tentatively TRBD2 (6 bases). CDR3 DNA sequence: TGTGCCAGCAGCAAGATCGGGAGCGAGCAGTTCTTC. Residues: CASSKIGSEQFF.